These 9 T cell receptor beta chains were sequenced from one sample in a study of OX40 agonist ivuxolimab in advanced cancers. The method was immunoSEQ multiplex PCR; TCRdb's version includes in-frame clones alone and lacks a portion of them. The repertoire has roughly 80,000 clones, around four fifths of them found once; the top ten carry about 0.76%. Sequenced material: CD4+ or CD8+ T cells sorted from blood, taken in a trial of the OX40 agonist ivuxolimab. The receptor source for this set is an adult with an advanced solid tumor such as melanoma, head and neck, liver or kidney cancer.

This chain connects TRBV5-4 to TRBJ2-1; the D is unclear. The CDR3 has 15 residues. With 3 bases removed from V and 0 bases from J, the gap between germline ends came to 10 bases. CDR1 is SGHNT and CDR2 is YYREEE in the germline V gene (reference sequence). CDR3 sequence: CASSSPLGSYNEQFF. CDR3 bases: TGTGCCAGCAGCTCCCCCCTGGGCTCCTACAATGAGCAGTTCTTC. Looking up the rest from reference TRBV5-4 and TRBJ2-1 gives the full variable domain: ETGVTQSPTHLIKTRGQQVTLRCSSQSGHNTVSWYQQALGQGPQFIFQYYREEENGRGNFPPRFSGLQFPNYSSELNVNALELDDSALYLCASSSPLGSYNEQFFGPGTRLTVL.

V and J are TRBV2 and TRBJ2-7; no clear D. V lost 4 bases, J lost 0 bases, and 10 bases lay in between. The CDR3 is 14 residues long. The V gene's germline CDR1 is SNHLY and CDR2 FYNNEI. This chain's CDR3 is CASSATVSSYEQYF. DNA of the CDR3: TGTGCCAGCAGTGCGACGGTCAGCTCCTACGAGCAGTACTTC.

This chain uses TRBV6-1 with TRBJ1-3, with 8 bases lining up with TRBD1. With 0 bases clipped from V and 5 bases from J, the junction kept 6 bases outside the gene matches. The germline V gene has CDR1 MNHNS and CDR2 SASEGT. The CDR3 spans 16 residues. Written as DNA, the CDR3 is TGTGCCAGCAGTGAAGCAGCGGGGACAGGTAGAAACACCATATATTTT. Its translation is CASSEAAGTGRNTIYF.

This chain links TRBV5-4 with TRBJ2-3, with 7 bases aligning to TRBD2. The CDR3 totals 17 residues. V shed 6 bases and J 0 bases; nucleotides not matched to a gene: 13. Germline V gene data show CDR1 as SGHNT and CDR2 as YYREEE (reference sequence). The CDR3 region has the DNA TGTGCCAGCATCAACGGGGCGGGGAGGGGTAGCACAGATACGCAGTATTTT. This codes for CASINGAGRGSTDTQYF.

The chain combines TRBV7-2 with TRBJ1-6; no firm D call. Germline V gene lookup returns CDR1 SGHTA and CDR2 FQGNSA. The CDR3 covers 16 residues. Trimming took 1 base from V and 7 from J, leaving 14 bases between them. The CDR3 DNA reads TGTGCCAGCAGCTTAGACACTCCTGGGAGGAATTCACCCCTCCACTTT. Protein sequence: CASSLDTPGRNSPLHF.

The chain joins TRBV6-4 to TRBJ1-2; tentative D call: TRBD1 (5 bases). This CDR3 comprises 14 residues. Germline V gives CDR1 MRHNA, CDR2 SNTAGT. V was trimmed by 3 bases and J by 5 bases, leaving 13 bases between them. Here the CDR3 reads CASSEAGKSYGYTF. The DNA for the CDR3 is TGTGCCAGCAGTGAAGCAGGGAAGAGTTATGGCTACACCTTC.

V is TRBV6-5 and J is TRBJ2-7; 9 bases map to TRBD2. CDR1 and CDR2 from the germline V gene are MNHEY and SVGAGI. The CDR3 is 14 residues long. Trimming removed 6 bases from V and 7 bases from J; junction bases left unmatched: 10. The CDR3 DNA reads TGTGCCAGCAGGGACCCGGGACTAGCCTTTGAGCAGTACTTC. Protein: CASRDPGLAFEQYF.

The CDR3 region is CASSRSGEARETQYF. CDR3 sequence (DNA): TGTGCCAGCAGCCGTAGCGGGGAGGCGCGAGAGACCCAGTACTTC. This rearrangement joins TRBV9 to TRBJ2-5; 8 nucleotides agree with TRBD2. Trimming cost V 4 bases and J 4 bases; bases outside gene matches: 9. The CDR3 length is 15 residues. CDR1 SGDLS and CDR2 YYNGEE come from the germline V gene.

The chain links TRBV18 to TRBJ2-1, with 10 bases identical to TRBD2. The CDR3 runs 16 residues. The germline CDR1 and CDR2 sequences are KGHSH and LQKENI. V was pared by 3 bases and J by 0 bases, with 2 bases of the junction left unmatched. For the CDR3, the DNA is TGTGCCAGCTCACCCCCTAGCGGGGGCTCCTACAATGAGCAGTTCTTC. It specifies CASSPPSGGSYNEQFF. Based on the CDR3 plus reference TRBV18 and TRBJ2-1, the full variable domain is NAGVMQNPRHLVRRRGQEARLRCSPMKGHSHVYWYRQLPEEGLKFMVYLQKENIIDESGMPKERFSAEFPKEGPSILRIQQVVRGDSAAYFCASSPPSGGSYNEQFFGPGTRLTVL.